This T cell receptor (beta chain) was captured in a study of shared clonotypes between healthy human individuals. CD8 cells classed as naive were CD45RO-negative and positively selected for CCR7, excluding terminally differentiated effector memory CD45RA+ cells. The DNA input per sorted-subset replicate PCR was roughly 0.2 ug, corresponding to around 30,000 T cell genomes. Repertoires were generated with immunoSEQ multiplex PCR, while TCRdb's copy carries only in-frame clones and drops some. The sample consists of 1.5 million to 2.5 million clones, about 95% of them appearing once. CDR3 length: 17 amino acids. The germline gives CDR1 SQVTM, CDR2 ANQGSEA. J lost 0 bases, V lost 4 bases, and 8 bases had no gene match. This clone appeared a single time.

The sequence was collected from a young man in good health. Source material: naive CD8+ T cells sorted from blood. The chain combines TRBV29-1 with TRBJ2-6, with TRBD1 matching 8 bases. The CDR3 bases are TGCAGCGTTGGGGGGACAGGAAGGGGCTCTGGGGCCAACGTCCTGACTTTC. Residues: CSVGGTGRGSGANVLTF.